Presented here are 16 T cell receptor beta chains from one specimen sequenced in a study of shared clonotypes between healthy human individuals. Sequenced by immunoSEQ multiplex PCR; TCRdb stores in-frame clones only, minus some. The sample carries about 2.3 million clones, approximately 95% recorded once. Sequenced material: naive CD4+ T cells from PBMCs. Subset in this sample: CD45RA+ positively selected. Receptors were obtained from a man aged 18-30 years in good health. Some clones in this sample may be carry-over from other donors' samples.

The V call is TRBV28, the J call TRBJ1-4, with 7 positions matching TRBD1. Germline trimming cut 4 bases from V and 8 bases from J; bases unmatched to any gene: 13. The CDR3 length is 16 residues. CDR1 and CDR2 from the germline V gene are MDHEN and SYDVKM. The CDR3 DNA is TGTGCCAGCAGTTCTGGATCCTTAAGAGGGGGCGAAAAACTGTTTTTT. Amino acid sequence: CASSSGSLRGGEKLFF.

The rearrangement links TRBV5-1 to TRBJ2-7, with D possibly matching TRBD2 (6 bases). The CDR3 length is 14 residues. From germline, CDR1 is SGHRS and CDR2 YFSETQ. V was shortened by 4 bases and J by 6 bases, with 17 bases between the two germline ends. The CDR3 DNA is TGCGCCAGCAGCCGGACCCCCCGGGAGACCGAGCAGTACTTC. Translating gives CASSRTPRETEQYF.

This sequence joins TRBV27 and TRBJ2-7; TRBD2 might be the D (5 bases). CDR1 is MNHEY, CDR2 SMNVEV, per germline (reference sequence). V shed 10 bases and J shed 1 base, with 17 bases lying between them. The CDR3 sequence is 14 residues long. The CDR3 loop reads CATRPIGGSYEQYF. CDR3 coding DNA: TGTGCCACCAGGCCAATCGGCGGGTCCTACGAGCAGTACTTC.

Comment on this clone: The sample holds other DNA sequences that translate to the same CDR3. This CDR3 reads CASSKGGTFYEQYF. The CDR3 DNA reads TGTGCCAGCAGTAAAGGGGGGACTTTTTACGAGCAGTACTTC. The chain combines TRBV6-5 with TRBJ2-7; D could derive from TRBD1 or TRBD2 (6 bases each). The CDR3 has 14 amino acids. With 5 bases removed from V and 4 bases from J, the gap between germline ends came to 15 bases. The germline CDR1 and CDR2 sequences are MNHEY and SVGAGI.

The chain is built from TRBV6-6 and TRBJ2-7, with 7 bases that match TRBD2. V dropped 4 bases and J dropped 0; count of bases not matched to a gene: 9. Germline V gene data show CDR1 as MNHNY and CDR2 as SVGAGI (reference sequence). The CDR3 has 16 amino acids. The CDR3 DNA reads as TGTGCCAGCAGTTGGAGAGCGGGGCGAACCTCCTACGAGCAGTACTTC. Translating gives CASSWRAGRTSYEQYF.

Here the CDR3 reads CATSREGSGRNTGELFF. CDR3 coding DNA: TGTGCCACCAGCAGAGAGGGTAGCGGGAGGAACACCGGGGAGCTGTTTTTT. This chain uses TRBV15 with TRBJ2-2; the match to TRBD2 covers 9 bases. There are 17 residues in the CDR3. With 0 bases clipped from V and 1 base from J, the junction kept 3 bases outside the gene matches. Germline CDR1 reads LNHNV; CDR2 reads YYDKDF (reference sequence).

Of note for this clone: The same CDR3 is also encoded by other DNA sequences in this sample. The chain recombines TRBV18 with TRBJ2-7, with 8 bases lining up with TRBD1. CDR1 is KGHSH and CDR2 is LQKENI in the germline V gene. Trimming at V came to 6 bases and at J to 0 bases, leaving 4 bases not matched to a gene. The CDR3 extends over 14 amino acids. The DNA of the CDR3 is TGTGCCAGCTCGCGGACAGGGAGCTCCTACGAGCAGTACTTC. Translated: CASSRTGSSYEQYF.

The V gene is TRBV7-9, the J gene TRBJ1-1; 7 positions match TRBD1. The germline CDR1 and CDR2 sequences are SEHNR and FQNEAQ (reference sequence). V shed 2 bases and J 11 bases; nucleotides not matched to a gene: 8. CDR3 length: 13 amino acids. The CDR3 nucleotides read TGTGCCAGCAGCTTACGGACAGGCGGGGGGGCTTTCTTT. This codes for CASSLRTGGGAFF.

This chain joins TRBV5-1 and TRBJ1-3; the D is unclear. Germline CDR1 is SGHRS and CDR2 is YFSETQ. Trimming cost V 0 bases and J 5 bases, with 12 bases left between them. The CDR3 is 15 residues long. CDR3 DNA: TGCGCCAGCAGCTTGGACCGACCGGATAGAAACACCATATATTTT. Translated: CASSLDRPDRNTIYF.

This chain connects TRBV29-1 to TRBJ2-5; D is possibly TRBD1 (5 bases). Germline V gene sequence: CDR1 SQVTM, CDR2 ANQGSEA. This CDR3 has 13 amino acids. The V end was cut by 5 bases, the J end by 1 base, with 11 bases between. CDR3 sequence reads: CSVSRGLQETQYF. CDR3 coding DNA: TGCAGCGTTTCTAGGGGCCTCCAAGAGACCCAGTACTTC.

This clone was detected once. The chain links TRBV28 to TRBJ1-2, with no clear D. Germline CDR1 reads MDHEN; CDR2 reads SYDVKM. V lost 10 bases and J lost 3, with 15 bases in between. The CDR3 is 13 amino acids. Here the CDR3 reads CAIARTRDYGYTF. CDR3 DNA: TGTGCCATAGCCCGCACGAGAGACTATGGCTACACCTTC.

This clone was found once. This chain joins TRBV29-1 and TRBJ2-2; a weak D match, TRBD2 (6 bases). Germline lookup yields CDR1 SQVTM and CDR2 ANQGSEA. V shed 6 bases and J shed 5 bases, with 19 bases lying between them. This CDR3 has 15 amino acids. The CDR3 nucleotides read TGCAGCGTCGCCGTAGCGGCAGGGCGGACCGGGGAGCTGTTTTTT. The encoded protein is CSVAVAAGRTGELFF.

V and J are TRBV5-4 and TRBJ1-2; 9 nucleotides agree with TRBD1. Germline CDR1 reads SGHNT; CDR2 reads YYREEE (reference sequence). The CDR3 runs to 15 residues. Unmatched junction bases numbered 8, after V lost 2 bases and J lost 6 bases. CDR3 nucleotides: TGTGCCAGCAGCTTCCTCTTACAGGGGGCCAATGGCTACACCTTC. Protein: CASSFLLQGANGYTF.

This rearrangement joins TRBV28 to TRBJ2-7; D is tentatively TRBD1 or TRBD2 (5 bases each). The CDR3 loop spans 17 amino acids. Per germline, CDR1 MDHEN and CDR2 SYDVKM. The V end lost 2 bases, the J end lost 7 bases, and 24 bases lay between the germline ends. The CDR3 DNA is TGTGCCAGCAGTTTAACCCTCGGATGGGGACCGAGGAGTGAGCAGTACTTC. Translation: CASSLTLGWGPRSEQYF. Looking up the rest from reference TRBV28 and TRBJ2-7 gives the full variable domain: DVKVTQSSRYLVKRTGEKVFLECVQDMDHENMFWYRQDPGLGLRLIYFSYDVKMKEKGDIPEGYSVSREKKERFSLILESASTNQTSMYLCASSLTLGWGPRSEQYFGPGTRLTVT.

This clone was detected only once. The gene calls are TRBV5-4 and TRBJ1-2; D is possibly TRBD1 (6 bases). The germline gives CDR1 SGHNT, CDR2 YYREEE (reference sequence). The CDR3 spans 13 residues. Trimming cost V 0 bases and J 10 bases, with 13 bases left between them. DNA for the CDR3: TGTGCCAGCAGCTTGGCCTCGGGGGGCTCCTACACCTTC. Translating it yields CASSLASGGSYTF.

The V call is TRBV18, the J call TRBJ2-7; no clear D. The CDR3 extends over 15 amino acids. Germline CDR1 reads KGHSH; CDR2 reads LQKENI. V lost 2 bases and J 1 base, leaving 12 bases between the germline ends. CDR3 in DNA: TGTGCCAGCTCACCAGATGTATACGGATCCTACGAGCAGTACTTC. Translation gives CASSPDVYGSYEQYF. Drawing the rest from reference TRBV18 and TRBJ2-7, the complete variable domain is NAGVMQNPRHLVRRRGQEARLRCSPMKGHSHVYWYRQLPEEGLKFMVYLQKENIIDESGMPKERFSAEFPKEGPSILRIQQVVRGDSAAYFCASSPDVYGSYEQYFGPGTRLTVT.